This TCR beta chain derives from a study of T cells in localized non-small cell lung cancer. Findings of the study overall: Among the top 100 tumor clones, a median about 60 appeared in adjacent lung. Because sequencing included only one region (of the tumor), heterogeneity remains possible.

A note on this clone: Antigen specificity is unknown.

The germline gives CDR1 SGHTA, CDR2 FQGNSA. The length of the CDR3 is 15 residues. V was cut by 5 bases and J by 0 bases, with 13 bases left in between. The assay was immunoSEQ multiplex PCR, and TCRdb's table has in-frame clones only and misses some. The table records some 82,000 clones, roughly 80% of them present only once. Sequenced here: PBMCs, sampled before any cancer treatment. This TCR was recovered from a man aged 40 to 70 with stage II squamous cell lung carcinoma. This chain connects TRBV7-2 to TRBJ1-1; TRBD1 might be the D (5 bases). CDR3 region: CASSGQGRVNTEAFF. CDR3 in DNA: TGTGCCAGCAGCGGGCAGGGCAGGGTGAACACTGAAGCTTTCTTT.